This T cell receptor (beta chain) was sequenced in a study of T cells in tuberculosis. Trimming shortened V by 7 bases and J by 3 bases, and 13 bases separated the two germline ends. Germline V lookup: CDR1 MNHNY, CDR2 SVGAGI (reference sequence). The CDR3 spans 14 residues. On average approximately 100,000 T cells per donor were immunosequenced. The protocol was immunoSEQ multiplex PCR, while the TCRdb copy is restricted to in-frame clones and leaves out a portion. This sample has tens of thousands of clones; roughly 96% occur once, and the top ten carry roughly 3.5%. The sequenced sample was PBMCs. The TCR was taken from a donor aged 10 to 29 with latent tuberculosis or without tuberculosis infection. The chain employs TRBV6-6 and TRBJ1-5, with a possible D match to TRBD1 (6 bases). The CDR3 here is CASTLDSPNQPQHF. The DNA of the CDR3 is TGTGCCAGCACCTTGGACAGTCCCAATCAGCCCCAGCATTTT.